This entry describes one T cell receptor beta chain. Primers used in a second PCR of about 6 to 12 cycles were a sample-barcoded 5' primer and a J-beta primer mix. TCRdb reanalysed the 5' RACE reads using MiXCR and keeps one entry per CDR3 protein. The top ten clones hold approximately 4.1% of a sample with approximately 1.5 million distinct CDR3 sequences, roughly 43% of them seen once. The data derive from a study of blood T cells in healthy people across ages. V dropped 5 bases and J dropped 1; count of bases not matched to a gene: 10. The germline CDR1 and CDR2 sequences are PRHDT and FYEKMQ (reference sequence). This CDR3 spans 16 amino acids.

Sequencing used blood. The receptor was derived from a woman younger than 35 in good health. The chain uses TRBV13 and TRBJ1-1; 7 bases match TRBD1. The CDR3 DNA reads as TGTGCCAGCAGCGGGGGACAGACCAAGGGGAACACTGAAGCTTTCTTT. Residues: CASSGGQTKGNTEAFF.